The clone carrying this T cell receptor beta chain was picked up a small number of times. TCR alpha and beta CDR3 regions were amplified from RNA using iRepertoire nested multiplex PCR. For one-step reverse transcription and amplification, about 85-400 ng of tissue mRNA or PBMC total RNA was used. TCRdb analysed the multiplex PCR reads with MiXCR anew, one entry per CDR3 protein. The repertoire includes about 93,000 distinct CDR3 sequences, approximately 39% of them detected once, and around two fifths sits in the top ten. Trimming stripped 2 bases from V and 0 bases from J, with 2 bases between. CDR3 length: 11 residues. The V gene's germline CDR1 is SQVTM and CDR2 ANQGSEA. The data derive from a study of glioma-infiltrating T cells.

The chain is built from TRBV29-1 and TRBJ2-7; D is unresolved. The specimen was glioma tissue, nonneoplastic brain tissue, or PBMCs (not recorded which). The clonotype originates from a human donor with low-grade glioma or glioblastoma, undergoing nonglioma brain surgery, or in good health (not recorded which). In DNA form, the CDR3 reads TGCAGCGTTGAATCCTCCTACGAGCAGTACTTC. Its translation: CSVESSYEQYF.